This is a list of T cell receptor beta chains from one sample in a study of shared clonotypes between healthy human individuals. This table comes from immunoSEQ multiplex PCR, and its TCRdb copy is limited to in-frame clones, with some not included. This repertoire shows some 1.4 million clones, about 96% found once; its top ten account for 1% to 1.5%. The specimen was naive CD4+ T cells sorted from blood. These receptors originate from a man between 25 and 39 years old in good health. CDR3s include the opening cysteine and the closing phenylalanine or tryptophan.

TRBV6-1 | CASRSTGFYEQYF
TRBV29-1 | CSVNRGQADTEAFF
TRBV18 | CASSPGPPSQYF
TRBV5-4 | CASSLDSQGTYEQYF
TRBV30 | CAWSVGLGVAYNEQFF
TRBV2 | CASSSTTVNPTNEKLFF
TRBV15 | CATSRDWATDNYGYTF
TRBV28 | CASWSPLNTEAFF
TRBV11-2 | CASSSRTRNTEAFF
TRBV5-4 | CASSLGQGPESSFF
TRBV5-1 | CASSGGFSGETQYF
TRBV11-2 | CASSQWDREQYF
TRBV27 | CASSFIADNRYTF
TRBV5-4 | CASSLIDRSYEQYF
TRBV9 | CASSVVPIQGRNTEAFF
TRBV4-3 | CASSQGLGGYQETQYF
TRBV7-9 | CASSDQGEGRPYEQYF
TRBV5-4 | CASSSREGRYEQYF
TRBV7-2 | CASSLVPAGGELFF
TRBV28 | CASTSRVTEQYF
TRBV14 | CASSHHFQPRSYRRYTF
TRBV4-1 | CASNFGDSGTGSTGELFF
TRBV5-1 | CASSFDGTYEQYF
TRBV27 | CASSRTGGGNQPQHF